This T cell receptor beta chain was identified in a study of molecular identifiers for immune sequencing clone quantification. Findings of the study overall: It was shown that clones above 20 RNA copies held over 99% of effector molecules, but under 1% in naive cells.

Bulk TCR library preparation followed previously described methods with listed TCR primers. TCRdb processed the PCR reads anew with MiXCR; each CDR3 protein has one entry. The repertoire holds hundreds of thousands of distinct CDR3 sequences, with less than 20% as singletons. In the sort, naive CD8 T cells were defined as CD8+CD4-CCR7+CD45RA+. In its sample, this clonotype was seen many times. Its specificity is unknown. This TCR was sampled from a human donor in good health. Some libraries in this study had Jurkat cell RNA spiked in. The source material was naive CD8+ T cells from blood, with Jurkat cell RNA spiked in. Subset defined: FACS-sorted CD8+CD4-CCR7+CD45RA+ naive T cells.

This chain's CDR3 is CASSRHRDINYGYTF. The DNA for the CDR3 is TGTGCCAGCAGCCGGCACAGAGATATTAACTATGGCTACACCTTC. V gene TRBV3-1 combines with J gene TRBJ1-2; unclear D gene. Germline-derived CDR1 and CDR2 are LGHDT and YNNKEL (reference sequence). The CDR3 runs 15 residues. Trimming took off 4 bases at V and 1 base at J, with 13 bases between the two ends.